The 20 T cell receptor beta chains given below trace back to one sample, sequenced in a study of blood T cell repertoires in COVID-19. Sequencing was performed with immunoSEQ multiplex PCR; in TCRdb, only in-frame clones are kept and a portion is missing. The table includes fewer than 70,000 clones, about 80% detected once. Sequenced: peripheral blood. These receptor sequences come from a human donor in a cohort sampled during active COVID-19.

The J gene is TRBJ2-7, the V gene TRBV5-4; D perhaps matches TRBD2 (6 bases). The CDR3 covers 15 residues. Germline CDR1 SGHNT, CDR2 YYREEE (reference sequence). Trimming removed 4 bases from V and 2 bases from J, with 16 bases in between. CDR3 sequence: CASSPGTSPPYEQYF. CDR3 nucleotides: TGTGCCAGCAGCCCTGGGACTTCTCCTCCCTACGAGCAGTACTTC.

The rearrangement links TRBV6-7 to TRBJ2-4; 7 bases are a match to TRBD1. TRBV6-7 is sorted into the ORF group, with uncertain function. The CDR3 is 15 residues long. The ends lost 4 bases at V and 4 bases at J; junction bases unmatched: 7. In DNA form, the CDR3 reads TGTGCCAGCAGTTCATGTACAGGGGTGAAAAACATTCAGTACTTC. Its protein product is CASSSCTGVKNIQYF.

The rearrangement joins TRBV27 to TRBJ2-7, with a tentative D call TRBD1 (6 bases). Germline values: CDR1 MNHEY, CDR2 SMNVEV (reference sequence). CDR3 length: 14 residues. The V end lost 6 bases, the J end lost 2 bases, and 14 bases lay between the germline ends. The CDR3: CASSIQQGAYEQYF. The CDR3 DNA is TGTGCCAGCAGCATACAACAGGGTGCCTACGAGCAGTACTTC.

V and J are TRBV12-3 or TRBV12-4 and TRBJ1-3, with D perhaps TRBD1 (5 bases). CDR3 length: 13 residues. The germline V and J ends were trimmed by 6 bases and 3 bases, with 9 bases remaining between them. DNA of the CDR3: TGTGCCAGCAGGCAGGGCATTGGAAACACCATATATTTT. Protein sequence: CASRQGIGNTIYF.

The chain has TRBV6-5 and TRBJ2-7, with D possibly TRBD2 on 6 matching bases. CDR1 and CDR2 (germline): MNHEY, SVGAGI. The CDR3 is 15 amino acids. V was pared by 2 bases and J by 9 bases, with 20 bases between. The CDR3 loop is CASSYDYREPRGQYF. The CDR3 DNA sequence: TGTGCCAGCAGTTACGACTACCGGGAGCCTCGGGGGCAGTACTTC.

The J gene is TRBJ2-7, the V gene TRBV5-1, with 11 bases identical to TRBD1. The CDR3 runs 14 residues. CDR1 is SGHRS and CDR2 is YFSETQ in the germline V gene. The J segment lost 7 bases and the V segment lost 3 bases, leaving 6 bases of the junction unmatched. CDR3 nucleotide sequence: TGCGCCAGCAGCTCCGGGACAGGGGGGCTAGAGCAGTACTTC. It codes for CASSSGTGGLEQYF.

The CDR3, as DNA: TGTGCCAGCAGCTTAGAATCCTCGTCCCACTATGGCTACACCTTC. This encodes CASSLESSSHYGYTF. This sequence joins TRBV11-2 and TRBJ1-2; the D is unclear. The CDR3 length is 15 residues. The V gene lost 0 bases and the J gene lost 3 bases, with 11 bases spanning the gap. The V gene's germline CDR1 is SGHAT and CDR2 FQNNGV.

The V call is TRBV5-6, the J call TRBJ2-3, with 7 bases that match TRBD2. This CDR3 region has 14 residues. The J segment lost 4 bases and the V segment lost 3 bases, leaving 5 bases of the junction unmatched. The germline CDR1 and CDR2 sequences are SGHDT and YYEEEE. The CDR3 nucleotides read TGTGCCAGCAGCTCACTAGCGCCCGCAGATACGCAGTATTTT. Its translation is CASSSLAPADTQYF.

This chain joins TRBV4-2 and TRBJ2-7; no reliable D call. Trimming cost V 0 bases and J 0 bases, with 3 bases left between them. Germline V gives CDR1 LGHNA, CDR2 YNFKEQ. The CDR3 spans 13 residues. CDR3 amino acids: CASSQDLSYEQYF. In DNA, the CDR3 is TGTGCCAGCAGCCAAGATCTCTCCTACGAGCAGTACTTC.

V gene TRBV24-1 combines with J gene TRBJ2-3; weak D call: TRBD1 (5 bases). This CDR3 comprises 16 residues. Germline loops: CDR1 KGHDR, CDR2 SFDVKD. The V and J ends lost 3 bases and 2 bases respectively, with 14 bases between them. The CDR3 DNA reads as TGTGCCACCAGTGATAGGTCAGGGTGGGACACAGATACGCAGTATTTT. Its protein is CATSDRSGWDTDTQYF.

A single count supports this clone. The chain is built from TRBV11-2 and TRBJ2-1, with D possibly matching TRBD2 (6 bases). Germline CDR1 SGHAT, CDR2 FQNNGV. V was clipped by 0 bases and J by 9 bases, with 9 bases between them. CDR3 length: 13 residues. DNA of the CDR3: TGTGCCAGCAGCTTAGATCTGCGGGGTGAGCAGTTCTTC. It codes for CASSLDLRGEQFF.

This rearrangement joins TRBV7-9 to TRBJ1-2, with D unclear. The CDR3 totals 13 residues. Trimming shortened V by 5 bases and J by 5 bases, and 12 bases separated the two germline ends. Germline lookup yields CDR1 SEHNR and CDR2 FQNEAQ (reference sequence). The chain's CDR3 is CASSAARAYGYTF. As DNA, the CDR3 is TGTGCCAGCAGCGCGGCCCGCGCGTATGGCTACACCTTC.

This sequence joins TRBV6-5 and TRBJ2-2, with a possible D match to TRBD2 (6 bases). The germline V and J ends were trimmed by 2 bases and 6 bases, with 10 bases remaining between them. Germline loops: CDR1 MNHEY, CDR2 SVGAGI. This CDR3 has 14 amino acids. The chain's CDR3 is CASSYNGGSGELFF. For the CDR3, the DNA is TGTGCCAGCAGTTACAACGGAGGGTCCGGGGAGCTGTTTTTT.

The rearrangement joins TRBV28 to TRBJ2-7, with a possible D match to TRBD2 (6 bases). Germline loops: CDR1 MDHEN, CDR2 SYDVKM. The CDR3 runs 13 residues. The V and J ends lost 10 bases and 4 bases respectively, with 17 bases between them. CDR3 coding DNA: TGTGCCACCTCGGGACTTTTCCCTTACGAGCAGTACTTC. This encodes CATSGLFPYEQYF. Together with reference TRBV28 and TRBJ2-7, the CDR3 gives the full variable domain: DVKVTQSSRYLVKRTGEKVFLECVQDMDHENMFWYRQDPGLGLRLIYFSYDVKMKEKGDIPEGYSVSREKKERFSLILESASTNQTSMYLCATSGLFPYEQYFGPGTRLTVT.

The chain employs TRBV19 and TRBJ2-1; 10 nucleotides line up with TRBD2. Germline CDR1 and CDR2: LNHDA and SQIVND (reference sequence). With 5 bases clipped from V and 6 bases from J, the junction kept 4 bases outside the gene matches. The CDR3 length is 14 residues. The CDR3 loop reads CASSLRTSGNEQFF. In DNA form, the CDR3 reads TGTGCCAGTAGTCTTCGGACTAGCGGCAATGAGCAGTTCTTC.

This clone was counted between two and nine times. The chain links TRBV6-5 to TRBJ2-7; 7 bases are a match to TRBD2. Germline V gives CDR1 MNHEY, CDR2 SVGAGI. V lost 6 bases to trimming and J lost 5 bases; unmatched junction nucleotides: 7. The CDR3 contains 13 residues. CDR3 in amino acids: CASRPGTKNEQYF. As DNA, the CDR3 is TGTGCCAGCAGACCCGGGACTAAGAACGAGCAGTACTTC.

In this sample, this clone turned up a few times. The chain links TRBV4-1 to TRBJ2-7; 13 bases agree with TRBD2. Trimming removed 3 bases from V and 3 bases from J; junction bases left unmatched: 5. Germline V CDR1 and CDR2: MGHRA, YSYEKL. The CDR3 sequence is 16 residues long. The CDR3: CASSQGRLAGGYEQYF. In DNA form, the CDR3 reads TGCGCCAGCAGCCAGGGTAGACTAGCGGGGGGCTACGAGCAGTACTTC.

The CDR3 coding sequence is TGTGCCAGCAGTAGCGGGAGGGGTAATGAGCAGTTCTTC. Amino acids: CASSSGRGNEQFF. This chain uses TRBV2 with TRBJ2-1; 10 bases match TRBD2. CDR1 SNHLY and CDR2 FYNNEI come from the germline V gene. J gave up 7 bases and V 5 bases, and 2 bases lay outside the gene matches. This CDR3 is 13 amino acids long.

This rearrangement joins TRBV6-5 to TRBJ1-2; the D gene is possibly TRBD1 (5 bases). Per germline, CDR1 MNHEY and CDR2 SVGAGI. V was shortened by 7 bases and J by 4 bases, with 16 bases between the two germline ends. The CDR3 length is 14 residues. Written as DNA, the CDR3 is TGTGCCAGCATAGACGTGGGGGGATTCTATGGCTACACCTTC. Translating it yields CASIDVGGFYGYTF.

With regard to this clone: The junction departs from germline at one end; a sequencing error may be responsible. The gene calls are TRBV13 and TRBJ2-5; 9 positions match TRBD2. Per the germline V gene, CDR1 is PRHDT and CDR2 is FYEKMQ (reference sequence). CDR3 length: 12 amino acids. CDR3 in amino acids: CASSSSLAGKDF. The CDR3 nucleotides are TGTGCCAGCAGCTCCTCCCTAGCGGGGAAGGACTTC.